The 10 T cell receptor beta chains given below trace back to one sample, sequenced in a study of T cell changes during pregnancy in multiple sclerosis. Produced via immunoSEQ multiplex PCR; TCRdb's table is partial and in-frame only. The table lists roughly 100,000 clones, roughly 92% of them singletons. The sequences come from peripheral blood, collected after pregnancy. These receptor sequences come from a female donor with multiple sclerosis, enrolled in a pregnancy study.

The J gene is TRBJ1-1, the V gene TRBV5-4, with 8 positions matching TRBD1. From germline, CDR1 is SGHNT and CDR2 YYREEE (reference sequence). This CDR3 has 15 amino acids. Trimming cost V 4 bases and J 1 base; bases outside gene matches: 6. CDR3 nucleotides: TGTGCCAGCAGCATCCTTGACAGGGGGAACACTGAAGCTTTCTTT. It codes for CASSILDRGNTEAFF.

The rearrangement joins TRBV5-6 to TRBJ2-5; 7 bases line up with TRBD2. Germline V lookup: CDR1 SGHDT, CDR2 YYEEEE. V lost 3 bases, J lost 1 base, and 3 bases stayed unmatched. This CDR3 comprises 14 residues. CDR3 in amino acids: CASSSRGVQETQYF. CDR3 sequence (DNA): TGTGCCAGCAGCTCCCGGGGGGTCCAAGAGACCCAGTACTTC.

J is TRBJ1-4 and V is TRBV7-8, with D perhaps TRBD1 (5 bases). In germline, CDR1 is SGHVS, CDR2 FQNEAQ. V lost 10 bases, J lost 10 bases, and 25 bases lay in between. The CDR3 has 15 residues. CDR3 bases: TGTGCCACCCAGCGGGGGTCATCTCTGGATGGAAAACTGTTTTTT. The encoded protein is CATQRGSSLDGKLFF.

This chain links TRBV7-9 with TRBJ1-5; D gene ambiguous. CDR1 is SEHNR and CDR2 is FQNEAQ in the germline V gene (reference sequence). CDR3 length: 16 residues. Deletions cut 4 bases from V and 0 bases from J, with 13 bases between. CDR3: CASSSREEYSNQPQHF. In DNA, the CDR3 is TGTGCCAGCAGCTCCCGGGAAGAGTATAGCAATCAGCCCCAGCATTTT.

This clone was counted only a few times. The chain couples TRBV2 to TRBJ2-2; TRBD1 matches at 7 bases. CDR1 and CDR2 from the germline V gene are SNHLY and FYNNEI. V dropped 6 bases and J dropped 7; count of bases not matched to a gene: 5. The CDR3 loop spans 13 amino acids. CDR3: CASRRGLGGELFF. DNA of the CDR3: TGTGCCAGCAGGAGGGGGCTGGGCGGGGAGCTGTTTTTT.

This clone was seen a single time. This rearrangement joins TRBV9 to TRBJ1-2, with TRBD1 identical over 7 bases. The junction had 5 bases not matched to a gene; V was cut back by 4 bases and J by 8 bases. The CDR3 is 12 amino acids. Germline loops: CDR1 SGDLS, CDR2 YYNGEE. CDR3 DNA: TGTGCCAGCAGCTTAACAGGGGTAGGCTACACCTTC. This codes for CASSLTGVGYTF.

In DNA, the CDR3 is TGTGCCAGCAGTGCAGGGGGCCGAACCTACAATGAGCAGTTCTTC. This codes for CASSAGGRTYNEQFF. This rearrangement joins TRBV6-1 to TRBJ2-1, with 8 nucleotides matching TRBD1. V gave up 4 bases and J gave up 2 bases; unmatched junction bases: 4. This CDR3 has 15 residues. Germline V lookup: CDR1 MNHNS, CDR2 SASEGT.

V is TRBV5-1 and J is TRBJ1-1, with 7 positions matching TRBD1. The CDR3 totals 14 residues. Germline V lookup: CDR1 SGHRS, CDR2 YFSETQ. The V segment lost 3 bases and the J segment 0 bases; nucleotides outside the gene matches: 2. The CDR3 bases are TGCGCCAGCAGCTCTACAGGGGTGAACACTGAAGCTTTCTTT. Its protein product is CASSSTGVNTEAFF.

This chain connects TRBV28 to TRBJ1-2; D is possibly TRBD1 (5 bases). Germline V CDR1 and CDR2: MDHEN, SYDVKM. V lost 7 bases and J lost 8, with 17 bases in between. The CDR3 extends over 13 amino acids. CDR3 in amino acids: CASTLIGGDGYTF. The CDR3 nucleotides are TGTGCCAGCACACTCATTGGAGGGGACGGCTACACCTTC.

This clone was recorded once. CDR3: CASSKGSGGSEQFF. The DNA of the CDR3 is TGTGCCAGTAGTAAGGGCAGCGGGGGGAGTGAGCAGTTCTTC. The chain recombines TRBV19 with TRBJ2-1; 9 bases align to TRBD2. Germline V lookup: CDR1 LNHDA, CDR2 SQIVND (reference sequence). This CDR3 comprises 14 residues. J gave up 9 bases and V 4 bases, and 7 bases lay outside the gene matches. Full variable domain (rest looked up from reference TRBV19 and TRBJ2-1): DGGITQSPKYLFRKEGQNVTLSCEQNLNHDAMYWYRQDPGQGLRLIYYSQIVNDFQKGDIAEGYSVSREKKESFPLTVTSAQKNPTAFYLCASSKGSGGSEQFFGPGTRLTVL.